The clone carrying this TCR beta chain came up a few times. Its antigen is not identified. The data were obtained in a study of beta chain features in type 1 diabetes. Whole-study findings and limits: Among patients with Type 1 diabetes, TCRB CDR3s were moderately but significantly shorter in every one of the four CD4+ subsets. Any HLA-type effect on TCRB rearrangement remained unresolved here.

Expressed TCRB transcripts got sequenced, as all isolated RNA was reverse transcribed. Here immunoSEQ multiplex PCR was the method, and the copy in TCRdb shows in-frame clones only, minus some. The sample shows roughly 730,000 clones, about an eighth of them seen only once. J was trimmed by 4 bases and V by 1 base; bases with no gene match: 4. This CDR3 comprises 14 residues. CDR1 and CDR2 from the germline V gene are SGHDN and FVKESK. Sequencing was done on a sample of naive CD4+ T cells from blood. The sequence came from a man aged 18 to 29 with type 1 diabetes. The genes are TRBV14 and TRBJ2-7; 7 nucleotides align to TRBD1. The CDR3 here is CASSQVNRGYEQYF. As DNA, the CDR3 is TGTGCCAGCAGCCAAGTAAACAGGGGATACGAGCAGTACTTC.